The present T cell receptor (beta chain) was sequenced within a study of blood T cell repertoires in COVID-19. Study-wide background: Whether acute or convalescent, the COVID-19 samples came from the United States, Italy and Spain. The analysed material was cDNA or gDNA that came from T cells, B-cell-depleted T cells, or PBMCs.

Per the study methods: Nucleated cell number was recorded as an estimate derived from reference gene primer amplification. Some clones are missing from TCRdb's copy, which holds only in-frame ones; the method was immunoSEQ multiplex PCR. Clonal size and the V and J genes are those of that table, whereas D and trimming came from the DNA. The sample carries about 300,000 clones, about 89% recorded once. With V trimmed by 7 bases and J by 0 bases, 11 bases remained unmatched. Looked up from germline, CDR1 is GTSNPN and CDR2 is SVGIG (reference sequence). The CDR3 spans 15 residues. Seattle patient enrollment occurred during active infection, with longitudinal follow-up thereafter.

Sequencing was carried out using peripheral blood. The receptor's source is a woman aged 25-40 years with COVID-19, enrolled during active disease. The rearrangement uses TRBV30 and TRBJ2-7; TRBD1 matches 8 bases. The CDR3 bases are TGTGCCTCCTCTCCAGGGGGCGCGGTCTCCTACGAGCAGTACTTC. Amino acids: CASSPGGAVSYEQYF.